These 32 T cell receptor beta chains were all obtained from the same sample, sequenced in a study of blood T cell repertoires in COVID-19. Sequenced by immunoSEQ multiplex PCR; TCRdb stores in-frame clones only, minus some. The sample holds more than 70,000 clones, 75% to 95% seen once. The sample comprised peripheral blood. The receptors here all came from a woman older than 75 with acute or convalescent COVID-19.

The chain links TRBV6-5 to TRBJ1-1; no clear D. The CDR3 totals 13 residues. In germline, CDR1 is MNHEY, CDR2 SVGAGI. V was cut by 2 bases and J by 11 bases, with 15 bases left in between. The CDR3 spells CASSYGGKGAAFF. The CDR3 DNA sequence: TGTGCCAGCAGTTACGGAGGGAAAGGAGCGGCTTTCTTT.

The chain couples TRBV11-2 to TRBJ2-7, with 9 bases lining up with TRBD2. Germline CDR1 SGHAT, CDR2 FQNNGV. CDR3 length equals 15 residues. V lost 5 bases to trimming and J lost 2 bases; unmatched junction nucleotides: 7. The CDR3 reads CASSVSGSATYEQYF. CDR3 sequence (DNA): TGTGCCAGCAGCGTTAGCGGGAGTGCTACCTACGAGCAGTACTTC.

This chain uses TRBV5-1 with TRBJ1-2; D ambiguous. The CDR3 covers 12 residues. V lost 4 bases, J lost 2 bases, and 6 bases lay in between. CDR1 SGHRS and CDR2 YFSETQ come from the germline V gene. The CDR3 region is CASSGENYGYTF. CDR3 bases: TGCGCCAGCAGCGGGGAGAACTATGGCTACACCTTC.

This chain joins TRBV6-1 and TRBJ2-6; TRBD1 matches at 11 bases. Germline V gives CDR1 MNHNS, CDR2 SASEGT. CDR3 length: 17 amino acids. V was clipped by 2 bases and J by 1 base; unmatched bases: 1. The CDR3 DNA follows: TGTGCCAGCAGTGAATGGGACAGGGGGTCTGGGGCCAACGTCCTGACTTTC. This encodes CASSEWDRGSGANVLTF.

The J gene is TRBJ1-5, the V gene TRBV5-5; maybe TRBD1 (6 bases). Trimming cost V 1 base and J 1 base, with 9 bases left between them. Germline CDR1 and CDR2: SGHKS and YYEKEE (reference sequence). CDR3 length: 15 residues. As DNA, the CDR3 is TGTGCCAGCAGCTTGATACAGGGCAGCAATCAGCCCCAGCATTTT. It is translated as CASSLIQGSNQPQHF.

The CDR3 region is CASSQGHFSGNTIYF. CDR3 in DNA: TGCGCCAGCAGCCAAGGACACTTCTCTGGAAACACCATATATTTT. The rearrangement uses TRBV4-1 and TRBJ1-3; D gene uncertain. The CDR3 is 15 residues long. CDR1 is MGHRA, CDR2 YSYEKL, per germline. V lost 1 base and J 0 bases, leaving 7 bases between the germline ends.

This chain links TRBV28 with TRBJ1-2, with TRBD1 matching 9 bases. CDR3 length: 16 residues. Germline CDR1 is MDHEN and CDR2 is SYDVKM. V trimming: 3 bases; J trimming: 6 bases; junction bases outside the gene matches: 11. The CDR3 loop reads CASSFPTIQGANGYTF. As DNA, the CDR3 is TGTGCCAGCAGTTTCCCCACAATACAGGGGGCGAATGGCTACACCTTC.

The chain couples TRBV5-1 to TRBJ2-3; the match to TRBD1 covers 7 bases. This CDR3 is 16 amino acids long. Germline assignment: CDR1 SGHRS and CDR2 YFSETQ. J was trimmed by 1 base and V by 4 bases; bases with no gene match: 9. CDR3 DNA: TGCGCCAGCAGCGCACAAGGGGGCGCGGGCACAGATACGCAGTATTTT. It encodes CASSAQGGAGTDTQYF.

The rearrangement uses TRBV2 and TRBJ2-7; the D is unclear. The CDR3 runs 15 residues. From germline, CDR1 is SNHLY and CDR2 FYNNEI. Trimming left V 2 bases short and J 0 bases short, with 11 bases between. CDR3 coding DNA: TGTGCCAGCAGTGAAATCGGGTTTCTCTCCTACGAGCAGTACTTC. It codes for CASSEIGFLSYEQYF. Full variable domain (outside the CDR3, taken from reference TRBV2 and TRBJ2-7): EPEVTQTPSHQVTQMGQEVILRCVPISNHLYFYWYRQILGQKVEFLVSFYNNEISEKSEIFDDQFSVERPDGSNFTLKIRSTKLEDSAMYFCASSEIGFLSYEQYFGPGTRLTVT.

In its sample, this clone was seen once. The chain joins TRBV10-1 to TRBJ2-5; the match to TRBD1 covers 12 bases. This CDR3 has 18 residues. J lost 3 bases, V lost 2 bases, and 10 bases had no gene match. Germline CDR1 and CDR2: WNHNN and SYGVQD (reference sequence). CDR3 sequence (DNA): TGCGCCAGCAGTGAGCCGGGACAGGGGGCGAGTATGAAAGAGACCCAGTACTTC. Residues: CASSEPGQGASMKETQYF.

In this sample, this clone turned up once. This sequence joins TRBV28 and TRBJ1-1, with no clear D. The germline V and J ends were trimmed by 3 bases and 8 bases, with 10 bases remaining between them. The CDR3 runs 12 residues. Germline-derived CDR1 and CDR2 are MDHEN and SYDVKM. The CDR3 reads CASSLRVSEAFF. CDR3 sequence (DNA): TGTGCCAGCAGTTTGAGGGTTAGCGAAGCTTTCTTT.

V gene TRBV6-5 combines with J gene TRBJ1-1; 8 nucleotides line up with TRBD1. CDR1 and CDR2 (germline): MNHEY, SVGAGI. Trimming took 6 bases from V and 1 from J; bases not matched to a gene: 7. CDR3 length equals 15 residues. For the CDR3, the DNA is TGTGCCAGCAGGGAGTTCGACAGGGGGAACACTGAAGCTTTCTTT. This sequence encodes CASREFDRGNTEAFF.

This chain links TRBV7-3 with TRBJ2-4; D possibly corresponds to TRBD1 (6 bases). The CDR3 is made up of 17 amino acids. Looked up from germline, CDR1 is SGHTA and CDR2 is FQGTGA. Between the trimmed V and J ends, which lost 0 bases and 6 bases, there was a span of 18 bases. DNA for the CDR3: TGTGCCAGCAGCTTAACGTTCGATGGAGGCAGGGGAAACATTCAGTACTTC. Amino acids: CASSLTFDGGRGNIQYF.

DNA for the CDR3: TGTGCCAGCAGACGAGCGGGGGAATCCTACAATGAGCAGTTCTTC. Its protein is CASRRAGESYNEQFF. This rearrangement joins TRBV11-2 to TRBJ2-1, with 8 bases fitting TRBD2. Germline V gene sequence: CDR1 SGHAT, CDR2 FQNNGV. V lost 6 bases to trimming and J lost 1 base; unmatched junction nucleotides: 5. This CDR3 spans 15 amino acids.

V usage is TRBV9 and J usage is TRBJ2-5, with 13 bases matching TRBD2. The CDR3 totals 16 residues. Germline V CDR1 and CDR2: SGDLS, YYNGEE. With 2 bases clipped from V and 5 bases from J, the junction kept 6 bases outside the gene matches. The CDR3 sequence is CASSVGLAGSGETQYF. DNA of the CDR3: TGTGCCAGCAGCGTGGGACTAGCGGGGTCAGGTGAGACCCAGTACTTC.

This chain uses TRBV20-1 with TRBJ2-5; 7 nucleotides match TRBD2. V shed 3 bases, J shed 2 bases, and the junction held 9 bases outside the gene matches. Germline V gives CDR1 DFQATT, CDR2 SNEGSKA (reference sequence). The CDR3 is made up of 15 amino acids. The chain's CDR3 is CSASTASGTQETQYF. CDR3 in DNA: TGCAGTGCTAGTACCGCTAGCGGCACTCAAGAGACCCAGTACTTC.

This clone was seen only a few times. V gene TRBV28 combines with J gene TRBJ2-7, with 7 bases fitting TRBD2. This CDR3 is 14 amino acids long. The ends lost 3 bases at V and 3 bases at J; junction bases unmatched: 5. Germline CDR1 and CDR2: MDHEN and SYDVKM. The CDR3 loop is CASSFPSGLYEQYF. Written as DNA, the CDR3 is TGTGCCAGCAGTTTTCCTAGCGGACTCTACGAGCAGTACTTC.

The chain uses TRBV12-3 or TRBV12-4 and TRBJ2-5; tentatively, D is TRBD2 (6 bases). V was shortened by 1 base and J by 5 bases, with 8 bases between the two germline ends. The CDR3 loop spans 13 amino acids. Written as DNA, the CDR3 is TGTGCCAGCAGTTTAGGGAGGGTGGAGACCCAGTACTTC. Its protein product is CASSLGRVETQYF.

V and J are TRBV20-1 and TRBJ2-1, with 14 bases matching TRBD2. V shed 3 bases, J shed 3 bases, and the junction held 4 bases outside the gene matches. The germline CDR1 and CDR2 sequences are DFQATT and SNEGSKA (reference sequence). The CDR3 consists of 16 residues. The CDR3 nucleotides read TGCAGTGCTAGTGGGACTAGCGGGAGTGACTACAATGAGCAGTTCTTC. Translated: CSASGTSGSDYNEQFF.

The rearrangement uses TRBV7-9 and TRBJ2-7; D remains ambiguous. Trimming stripped 3 bases from V and 4 bases from J, with 10 bases between. CDR3 length equals 13 residues. Germline V lookup: CDR1 SEHNR, CDR2 FQNEAQ (reference sequence). CDR3 residues: CASSFGGQYEQYF. The CDR3 region has the DNA TGTGCCAGCAGCTTCGGCGGCCAGTACGAGCAGTACTTC.

As DNA, the CDR3 is TGTGCCAGCAGTTCCGGACAGGGGGTGGCCTACGAGCAGTACTTC. Its protein is CASSSGQGVAYEQYF. J is TRBJ2-7 and V is TRBV6-6; TRBD1 matches 10 bases. The germline V gene has CDR1 MNHNY and CDR2 SVGAGI (reference sequence). The CDR3 has 15 residues. The V gene end was trimmed by 4 bases and the J gene end by 2 bases; junction bases not matched to a gene: 5.

The rearrangement uses TRBV19 and TRBJ1-5, with 7 bases matching TRBD1. The germline CDR1 and CDR2 sequences are LNHDA and SQIVND (reference sequence). V shed 3 bases, J shed 6 bases, and the junction held 2 bases outside the gene matches. This CDR3 contains 13 residues. The CDR3 reads CASSIQGGQPQHF. The DNA of the CDR3 is TGTGCCAGTAGTATTCAGGGGGGTCAGCCCCAGCATTTT.

This chain joins TRBV5-1 and TRBJ2-3, with TRBD2 matching 8 bases. Germline trimming cut 5 bases from V and 0 bases from J; bases unmatched to any gene: 5. The CDR3 contains 15 residues. Germline V CDR1 and CDR2: SGHRS, YFSETQ. CDR3: CASRGLVPSTDTQYF. The CDR3 nucleotides read TGCGCCAGCAGGGGACTAGTCCCGAGCACAGATACGCAGTATTTT.

V is TRBV2 and J is TRBJ1-1; D is ambiguous. V gave up 6 bases and J gave up 1 base, with 9 bases separating them. Looked up from germline, CDR1 is SNHLY and CDR2 is FYNNEI. The CDR3 is made up of 13 amino acids. The CDR3 region has the DNA TGTGCCAGCAGGGGTGAGCGGAACACTGAAGCTTTCTTT. This encodes CASRGERNTEAFF.

This clone was seen at least ten times. The chain joins TRBV5-1 to TRBJ1-2; D is unclear. Trimming took 4 bases from V and 4 from J, leaving 14 bases between them. Germline CDR1 SGHRS, CDR2 YFSETQ. This CDR3 region has 14 residues. The CDR3 here is CASSAGADSYGYTF. In DNA form, the CDR3 reads TGCGCCAGCAGCGCGGGTGCCGATAGCTATGGCTACACCTTC.

The chain has TRBV19 and TRBJ2-6; TRBD2 matches at 8 bases. The germline gives CDR1 LNHDA, CDR2 SQIVND (reference sequence). V lost 7 bases, J lost 1 base, and 9 bases stayed unmatched. The CDR3 length is 17 residues. The chain's CDR3 is CASKSGRGGSGANVLTF. The DNA of the CDR3 is TGTGCCAGTAAATCCGGGAGGGGAGGGTCTGGGGCCAACGTCCTGACTTTC.

This chain links TRBV5-4 with TRBJ2-4; D possibly corresponds to TRBD1 (5 bases). The V gene lost 0 bases and the J gene lost 0 bases, with 7 bases spanning the gap. CDR1 and CDR2 (germline): SGHNT, YYREEE (reference sequence). This CDR3 comprises 15 residues. In nucleotides, the CDR3 is TGTGCCAGCAGCTTGGGCCAGGGAGCCAAAAACATTCAGTACTTC. It encodes CASSLGQGAKNIQYF.

The chain is built from TRBV27 and TRBJ2-7; D uncertain. CDR3 length equals 13 residues. In germline, CDR1 is MNHEY, CDR2 SMNVEV (reference sequence). V lost 7 bases, J lost 1 base, and 11 bases lay in between. CDR3 nucleotides: TGTGCCAGCAATCCTCCAGGTTCCTACGAGCAGTACTTC. Its protein product is CASNPPGSYEQYF.

This clone was picked up one time. This sequence joins TRBV27 and TRBJ2-7, with 8 bases aligning to TRBD1. Germline V lookup: CDR1 MNHEY, CDR2 SMNVEV (reference sequence). The CDR3 consists of 13 residues. J gave up 12 bases and V 5 bases, and 12 bases lay outside the gene matches. CDR3 DNA: TGTGCCAGCAGTGCATGGACAGGGCAAAACCCGTACTTC. Protein: CASSAWTGQNPYF.

This clone was detected only a few times. The V call is TRBV5-1, the J call TRBJ2-7; 8 nucleotides match TRBD1. The CDR3 extends over 14 amino acids. Losses at the gene ends were 7 bases for V and 7 bases for J; bases not matched to a gene: 13. Germline CDR1 and CDR2: SGHRS and YFSETQ. The CDR3 loop is CASRPGQDFGEQYF. CDR3 nucleotides: TGCGCCAGCCGACCGGGACAGGACTTTGGGGAGCAGTACTTC.

The CDR3 here is CASSPGLALGTQYF. DNA for the CDR3: TGTGCCAGCAGCCCGGGACTAGCATTGGGTACGCAGTATTTT. The chain joins TRBV7-2 to TRBJ2-3; 9 bases map to TRBD2. The V segment lost 5 bases and the J segment 8 bases; nucleotides outside the gene matches: 8. Per germline, CDR1 SGHTA and CDR2 FQGNSA. The CDR3 is 14 residues long. Looking up the rest from reference TRBV7-2 and TRBJ2-3 gives the full variable domain: GAGVSQSPSNKVTEKGKDVELRCDPISGHTALYWYRQSLGQGLEFLIYFQGNSAPDKSGLPSDRFSAERTGGSVSTLTIQRTQQEDSAVYLCASSPGLALGTQYFGPGTRLTVL.

The sample holds a few counts of this clone. The V gene is TRBV5-1, the J gene TRBJ1-1, with D perhaps matching TRBD1 (6 bases). CDR3 length equals 13 residues. The V end was cut by 0 bases, the J end by 8 bases, with 11 bases between. The germline V gene encodes CDR1 SGHRS and CDR2 YFSETQ. CDR3 loop: CASSLGTASEAFF. The CDR3 nucleotides read TGCGCCAGCAGCTTGGGGACAGCCTCCGAAGCTTTCTTT.